This TCR beta chain was identified during a study of CD8 T cells in ankylosing spondylitis. This clonotype was counted at least ten times. What it binds is unknown. TCRdb reanalysed the 5' RACE reads using MiXCR and keeps one entry per CDR3 protein. This table has roughly 130,000 distinct CDR3 sequences, roughly 7.3% appearing once. Overall study results and limits: According to the report, clones linked to the disease were significantly enriched in matched synovial fluid samples taken from ankylosing spondylitis patients. Blood of patients with ankylosing spondylitis appeared to be characterized by a TCR beta motif of eight highly homologous variants. Those disease-linked clones were CD8+; they were also relatively rare in peripheral blood.

This TCR derives from a male donor with ankylosing spondylitis or in good health (not recorded which). The sample comprised blood, either unsorted or a sorted T cell fraction (not recorded which).

CDR3 loop: CASSLDRVGGTQYF. In DNA, the CDR3 is TGCGCCAGCAGCTTGGACAGGGTTGGAGGTACGCAGTATTTT. The rearrangement uses TRBV5-1 and TRBJ2-3; a weak D match, TRBD1 (6 bases). The CDR3 loop spans 14 amino acids. Trimming removed 0 bases from V and 8 bases from J, with 13 bases in between. Looked up from germline, CDR1 is SGHRS and CDR2 is YFSETQ.